This T cell receptor (beta chain) was captured in a study of response to subunit inactivated influenza vaccine. Study-level points and caveats: The authors put forward the suggestion that each seasonal influenza vaccination may bring in only a limited number of new T cells.

TCRdb ran MiXCR on the RT-PCR reads and lists one entry per CDR3 protein. The sample consists of about 310,000 distinct CDR3 sequences, approximately 20% of them appearing once. CDR1 and CDR2 (germline): SGHVS, FQNEAQ. The CDR3 totals 15 residues. The V end lost 5 bases, the J end lost 0 bases, and 13 bases lay between the germline ends. This clonotype showed up many times. What it recognizes is unknown. This specimen consisted of PBMCs from blood, obtained roughly 20 months after vaccination. The V and J genes are TRBV7-8 and TRBJ1-1; D is possibly TRBD1 (6 bases). The TCR sequence derives from a man aged 45 to 75 who received an inactivated influenza vaccine. The CDR3 is CASSLTGTLNTEAFF. CDR3 in DNA: TGTGCCAGCAGCCTTACAGGGACCCTGAACACTGAAGCTTTCTTT.